This record concerns one TCR beta chain sequence. This clonotype was observed a few times. No cognate antigen has been identified for it. Base qualities were left out, and no much larger clone turns up one base away. This specimen's treatment or condition label, interpreted: live attenuated yellow fever vaccine strain. A standard Ficoll-Paque protocol was used to isolate PBMCs from peripheral blood. CD4 and CD8 T-cell fractions were isolated with Dynabeads CD4 and CD8 positive selection kits. TriZol was used to extract RNA from bulk PBMCs, from CD4 and CD8 fractions, and from dextramer-positive and dextramer-negative fractions. This sample is drawn from a study of T cells after yellow fever vaccination (dated 2019 in TCRdb). With respect to the entire study: Libraries from fractions with low cell numbers were prepared with the SMART-Seq v4 Ultra Low Input RNA kit. Bulk TCR alpha and beta repertoires were sequenced longitudinally to track T-cell clones before and after primary and booster YFV17D yellow fever vaccination. Two healthy male donors made up the cohort, one aged 18 to 30 years and the other aged 30 to 40 years. Bulk PBMC replicates and cell subsets were isolated from blood drawn at multiple timepoints before and after both primary and secondary immunization. What the work shows at the level of the full study, not this receptor alone: Only a couple of donors were included in the study, so the extent to which the findings can be generalized is limited. The secondary T-cell response was weaker than the primary response but faster, peaking on day 5 instead of day 15. FACS-sorted repertoires could contain abundant contaminating clonotypes from the bulk population, so computational filtering was required. A small share of clonotypes occurred in both CD4 and CD8 compartments, likely arising from convergent recombination. After the booster, most of the clones that had expanded following primary vaccination were detected again (around 97% of CD4 and around nine tenths of CD8), which suggests that memory was broadly maintained.

Reading from cysteine to phenylalanine, the CDR3 counts 16 amino acids. Of the read, only the CDR3 DNA is kept; its 48 bases are in frame from base 1. V and J are trimmed by 3 bases and 5 bases, and the gene matches miss 6 bases of the junction. CDR1 and CDR2 are drawn from the germline V gene: SNHLY, FYNNEI. The sequencing machine was an Illumina NovaSeq 6000. TCR cDNA was synthesized by 5'RACE template switching, through which a universal primer site and unique molecular identifiers were introduced. cDNA synthesis was primed from both the TCR alpha and TCR beta constant segments. Library amplification used two PCR steps, and the second PCR step added sample barcodes and sequencing adapters. Sequencing of libraries was done on Illumina HiSeq 2500 (2x100 bp) or NovaSeq (2x150 bp). As for the authors' bioinformatics: MIGEC handled demultiplexing of reads and collapsing into UMI consensus sequences, while MiXCR performed V(D)J alignment. Vaccine-responding clonotypes were identified with edgeR using replicate PBMC samples, with FDR below 0.01 and a log2 fold change above 5 up to day 15 being required. Bulk clonotypes were assigned CD4 or CD8 identity according to which sequenced CD4 or CD8 repertoire held them at higher abundance. Using fastp trimming at Q25 and MiXCR clonotype assembly, TCRdb reanalyzed the public sequencing data and kept in-frame beta chains. Rows are combined by CDR3 protein, so each entry shows the most common genes and DNA. The V and J calls and clone size come from TCRdb's table, not from the authors' own analysis. Counted in this sample were a few hundred thousand distinct CDR3 sequences; less than 9.5% of them appeared once. The ten largest clonotypes hold around 3.3% of the sample.

The TCR comes from a man between 18 and 29 years old who received the YFV17D yellow fever vaccine. This specimen consisted of CD4+ T cells sorted from PBMCs, obtained 5 days after the yellow fever booster vaccination. The sequence links TRBV2 to TRBJ2-5; the junction holds 13 bases that match TRBD2. The CDR3 is CASSDWGLAGRETQYF. The base sequence is TGTGCCAGCAGTGACTGGGGACTAGCGGGGCGGGAGACCCAGTACTTC.